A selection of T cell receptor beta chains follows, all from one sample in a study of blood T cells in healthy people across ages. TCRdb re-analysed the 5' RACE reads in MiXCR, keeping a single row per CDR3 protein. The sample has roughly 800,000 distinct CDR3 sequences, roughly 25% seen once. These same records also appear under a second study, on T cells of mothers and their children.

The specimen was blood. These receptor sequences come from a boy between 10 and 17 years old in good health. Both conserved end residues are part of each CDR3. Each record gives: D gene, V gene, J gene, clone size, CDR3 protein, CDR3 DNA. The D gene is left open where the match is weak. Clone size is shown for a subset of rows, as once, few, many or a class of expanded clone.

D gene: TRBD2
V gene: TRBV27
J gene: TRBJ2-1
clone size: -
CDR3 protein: CASSRGLAGVDEQFF
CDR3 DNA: TGTGCCAGCAGCCGCGGACTAGCGGGAGTCGATGAGCAGTTCTTC

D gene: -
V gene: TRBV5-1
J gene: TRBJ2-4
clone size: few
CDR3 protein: CASSFIEGGIQYF
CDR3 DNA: TGCGCCAGCAGCTTTATCGAGGGGGGCATTCAGTACTTC

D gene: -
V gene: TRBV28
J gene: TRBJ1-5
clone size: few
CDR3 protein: CASSQEQGYSNQPQHF
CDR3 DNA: TGTGCCAGCAGTCAAGAACAGGGTTATAGCAATCAGCCCCAGCATTTT

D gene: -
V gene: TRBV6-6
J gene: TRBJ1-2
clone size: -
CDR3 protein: CASSYATEESGYTF
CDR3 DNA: TGTGCCAGCAGTTACGCGACTGAGGAGAGTGGCTACACCTTC

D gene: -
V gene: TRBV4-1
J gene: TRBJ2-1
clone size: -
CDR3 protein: CASSQTGPTNEQFF
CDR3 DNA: TGCGCCAGCAGCCAAACGGGACCTACCAATGAGCAGTTCTTC

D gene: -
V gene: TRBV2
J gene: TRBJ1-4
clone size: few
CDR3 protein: CASSEPTGMHEKLFF
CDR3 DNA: TGTGCCAGCAGTGAACCTACAGGGATGCATGAAAAACTGTTTTTT

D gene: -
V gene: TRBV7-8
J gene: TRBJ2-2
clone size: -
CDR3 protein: CASSSLPGGGQNGELFF
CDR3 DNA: TGTGCCAGCAGCTCCCTCCCTGGTGGAGGGCAGAACGGGGAGCTGTTTTTT

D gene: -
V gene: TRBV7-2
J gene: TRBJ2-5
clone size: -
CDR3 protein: CASSLVGDLQETQYF
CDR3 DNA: TGTGCCAGCAGCTTAGTAGGGGACTTACAAGAGACCCAGTACTTC

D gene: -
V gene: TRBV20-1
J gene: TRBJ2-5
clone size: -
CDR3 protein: CSARTRRAGETQYF
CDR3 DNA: TGCAGTGCTAGAACCAGACGGGCCGGGGAGACCCAGTACTTC

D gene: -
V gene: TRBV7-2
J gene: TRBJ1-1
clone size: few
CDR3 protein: CASSLAGLMAEAFF
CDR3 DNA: TGTGCCAGCAGCTTAGCAGGGTTAATGGCTGAAGCTTTCTTT

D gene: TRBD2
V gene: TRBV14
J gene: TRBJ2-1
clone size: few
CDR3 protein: CASSQDKRGVPRSYNEQFF
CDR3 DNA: TGTGCCAGCAGCCAAGACAAGCGGGGGGTACCGCGCTCCTACAATGAGCAGTTCTTC

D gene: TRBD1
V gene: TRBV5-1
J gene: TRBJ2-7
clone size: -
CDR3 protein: CASRIPEQGRWEQYF
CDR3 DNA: TGCGCCAGCAGGATCCCGGAACAGGGGCGGTGGGAGCAGTACTTC

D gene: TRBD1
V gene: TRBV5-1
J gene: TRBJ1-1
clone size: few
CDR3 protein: CASSFGGQDVNTEAFF
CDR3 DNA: TGCGCCAGCAGCTTTGGGGGACAGGACGTTAACACTGAAGCTTTCTTT

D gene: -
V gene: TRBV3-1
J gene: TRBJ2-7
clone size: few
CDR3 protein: CASAGTPSYEQYF
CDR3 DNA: TGTGCCAGCGCCGGGACGCCCTCCTACGAGCAGTACTTC

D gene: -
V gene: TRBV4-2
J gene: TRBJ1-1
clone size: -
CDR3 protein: CASSQDLGLGTEAFF
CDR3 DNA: TGTGCCAGCAGCCAAGATCTCGGATTGGGGACTGAAGCTTTCTTT

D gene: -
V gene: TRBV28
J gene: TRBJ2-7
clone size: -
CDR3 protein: CASSPQRERSYEQYF
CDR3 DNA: TGTGCCAGCAGCCCCCAACGAGAGCGGTCCTACGAGCAGTACTTC

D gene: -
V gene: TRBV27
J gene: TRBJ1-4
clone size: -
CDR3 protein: CASSPAGPNEKLFF
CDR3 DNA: TGTGCCAGCAGTCCTGCAGGGCCCAACGAAAAACTGTTTTTT

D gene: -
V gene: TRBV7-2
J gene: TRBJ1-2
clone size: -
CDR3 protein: CASSLFGRDSMRGYTF
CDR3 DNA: TGTGCCAGCAGCTTATTCGGACGGGACTCCATGCGCGGCTACACCTTC

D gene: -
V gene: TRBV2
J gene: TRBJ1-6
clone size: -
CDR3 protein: CASSFGAEDSPLHF
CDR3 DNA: TGTGCCAGCAGTTTCGGGGCAGAGGATTCACCCCTCCACTTT

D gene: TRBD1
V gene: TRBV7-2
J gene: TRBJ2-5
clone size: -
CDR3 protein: CASSFSGTGLETQYF
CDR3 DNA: TGTGCCAGCAGCTTTTCCGGGACAGGGCTCGAGACCCAGTACTTC

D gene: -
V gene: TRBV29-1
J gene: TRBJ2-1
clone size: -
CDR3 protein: CSVGAEPTTDDEQFF
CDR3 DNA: TGCAGCGTGGGGGCGGAACCAACTACAGACGATGAGCAGTTCTTC

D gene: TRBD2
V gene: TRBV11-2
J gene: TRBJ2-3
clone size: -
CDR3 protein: CASSPGTSDGTDTQYF
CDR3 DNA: TGTGCCAGCAGCCCCGGGACTAGCGATGGCACAGATACGCAGTATTTT

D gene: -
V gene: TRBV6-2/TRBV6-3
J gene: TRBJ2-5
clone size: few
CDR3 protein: CASSPLSRETQYF
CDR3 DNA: TGTGCCAGCAGTCCGTTGTCCCGCGAGACCCAGTACTTC

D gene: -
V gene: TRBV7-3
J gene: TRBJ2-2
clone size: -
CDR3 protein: CASSSWTSGSTGELFF
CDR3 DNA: TGTGCCAGCAGCTCGTGGACCAGCGGGTCTACCGGGGAGCTGTTTTTT

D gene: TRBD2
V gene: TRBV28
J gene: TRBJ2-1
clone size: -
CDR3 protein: CASFSGTHNEQFF
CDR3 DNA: TGTGCCAGCTTCAGCGGGACCCACAATGAGCAGTTCTTC

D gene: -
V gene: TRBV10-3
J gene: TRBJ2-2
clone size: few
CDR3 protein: CAISPRGAPTGELFF
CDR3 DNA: TGTGCCATCAGTCCTCGCGGGGCTCCCACCGGGGAGCTGTTTTTT

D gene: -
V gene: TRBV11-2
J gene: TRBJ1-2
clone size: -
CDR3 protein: CASSLEAATGMNYGYTF
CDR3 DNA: TGTGCCAGCAGCTTAGAAGCGGCTACAGGGATGAACTATGGCTACACCTTC

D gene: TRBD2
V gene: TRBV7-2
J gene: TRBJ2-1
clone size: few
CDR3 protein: CASSPTGLADDEQFF
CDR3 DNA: TGTGCCAGCAGCCCAACGGGACTAGCGGACGATGAGCAGTTCTTC

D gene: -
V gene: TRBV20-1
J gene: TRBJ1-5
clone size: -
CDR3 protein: CSARLASNQPQHF
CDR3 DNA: TGCAGTGCTAGGCTAGCCAGTAATCAGCCCCAGCATTTT

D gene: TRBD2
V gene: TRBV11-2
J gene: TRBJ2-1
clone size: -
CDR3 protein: CASGSSGAYNEQFF
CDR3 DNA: TGTGCCAGCGGCTCTAGCGGGGCGTACAATGAGCAGTTCTTC

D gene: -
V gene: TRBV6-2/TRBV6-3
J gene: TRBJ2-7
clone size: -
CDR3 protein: CASSYGGHSYEQYF
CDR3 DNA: TGTGCCAGCAGTTATGGCGGGCACTCCTACGAGCAGTACTTC

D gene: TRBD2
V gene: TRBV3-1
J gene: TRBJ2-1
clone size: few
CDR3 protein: CASSQLNGAGGSYNEQFF
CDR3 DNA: TGTGCCAGCAGCCAATTGAATGGAGCGGGGGGGTCCTACAATGAGCAGTTCTTC

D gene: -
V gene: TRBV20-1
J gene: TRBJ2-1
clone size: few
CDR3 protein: CSAPRGGATSNEQFF
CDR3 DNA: TGCAGTGCTCCCCGAGGTGGCGCGACCTCCAATGAGCAGTTCTTC

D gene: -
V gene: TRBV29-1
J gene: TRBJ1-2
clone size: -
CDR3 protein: CSVDAQGYGGYTF
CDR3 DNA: TGCAGCGTTGACGCGCAGGGGTATGGTGGCTACACCTTC

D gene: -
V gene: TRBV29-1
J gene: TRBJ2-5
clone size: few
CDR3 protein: CSVDGLEGGETQYF
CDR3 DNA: TGCAGCGTTGACGGGCTGGAGGGAGGAGAGACCCAGTACTTC

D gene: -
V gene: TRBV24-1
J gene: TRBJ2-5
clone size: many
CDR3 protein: CATSDPAWRTQYF
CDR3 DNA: TGTGCCACCAGTGACCCTGCCTGGCGGACCCAGTACTTC

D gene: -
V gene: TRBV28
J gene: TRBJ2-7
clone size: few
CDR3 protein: CASNEDSHFYEQYF
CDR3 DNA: TGTGCCAGCAATGAGGACTCTCACTTTTACGAGCAGTACTTC

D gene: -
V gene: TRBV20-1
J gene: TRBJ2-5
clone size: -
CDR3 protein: CSARLTETQYF
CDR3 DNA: TGCAGTGCACGACTGACGGAGACCCAGTACTTC

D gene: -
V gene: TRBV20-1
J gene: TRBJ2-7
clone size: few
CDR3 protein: CSPSGSGEQYF
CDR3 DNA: TGCAGTCCTTCGGGCTCAGGAGAGCAGTACTTC

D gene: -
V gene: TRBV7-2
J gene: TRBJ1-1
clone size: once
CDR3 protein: CASSLALIEGAEAFF
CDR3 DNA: TGTGCCAGCAGCTTAGCGCTAATAGAGGGAGCTGAAGCTTTCTTT

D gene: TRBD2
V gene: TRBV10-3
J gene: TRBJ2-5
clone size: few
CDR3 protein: CAISLSGAQETQYF
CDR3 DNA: TGTGCCATCAGCCTGAGCGGGGCCCAAGAGACCCAGTACTTC

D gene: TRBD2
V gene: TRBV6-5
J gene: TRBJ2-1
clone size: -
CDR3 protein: CASSSSLAGAREQFF
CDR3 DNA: TGTGCCAGCAGTTCATCCCTAGCGGGAGCTCGTGAGCAGTTCTTC

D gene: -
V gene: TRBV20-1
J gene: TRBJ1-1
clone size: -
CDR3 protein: CSASELGQNTEAFF
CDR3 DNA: TGCAGTGCTAGTGAATTGGGACAGAACACTGAAGCTTTCTTT

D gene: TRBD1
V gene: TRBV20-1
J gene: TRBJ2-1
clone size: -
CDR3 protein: CSALGTGERGAYNKQFF
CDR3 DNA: TGCAGTGCTCTTGGGACAGGGGAAAGAGGAGCCTACAATAAGCAGTTCTTC